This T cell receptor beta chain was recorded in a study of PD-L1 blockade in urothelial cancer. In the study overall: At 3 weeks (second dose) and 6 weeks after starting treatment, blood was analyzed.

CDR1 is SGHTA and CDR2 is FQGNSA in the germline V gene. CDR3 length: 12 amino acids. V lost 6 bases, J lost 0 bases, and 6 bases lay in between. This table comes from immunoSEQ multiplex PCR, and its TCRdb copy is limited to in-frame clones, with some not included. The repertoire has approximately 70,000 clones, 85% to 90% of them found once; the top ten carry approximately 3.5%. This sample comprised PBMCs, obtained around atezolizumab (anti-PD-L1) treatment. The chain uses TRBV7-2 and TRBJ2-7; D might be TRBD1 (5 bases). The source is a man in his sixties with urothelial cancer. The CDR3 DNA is TGTGCCAGCAGGGGGCTCTCCTACGAGCAGTACTTC. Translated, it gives CASRGLSYEQYF.